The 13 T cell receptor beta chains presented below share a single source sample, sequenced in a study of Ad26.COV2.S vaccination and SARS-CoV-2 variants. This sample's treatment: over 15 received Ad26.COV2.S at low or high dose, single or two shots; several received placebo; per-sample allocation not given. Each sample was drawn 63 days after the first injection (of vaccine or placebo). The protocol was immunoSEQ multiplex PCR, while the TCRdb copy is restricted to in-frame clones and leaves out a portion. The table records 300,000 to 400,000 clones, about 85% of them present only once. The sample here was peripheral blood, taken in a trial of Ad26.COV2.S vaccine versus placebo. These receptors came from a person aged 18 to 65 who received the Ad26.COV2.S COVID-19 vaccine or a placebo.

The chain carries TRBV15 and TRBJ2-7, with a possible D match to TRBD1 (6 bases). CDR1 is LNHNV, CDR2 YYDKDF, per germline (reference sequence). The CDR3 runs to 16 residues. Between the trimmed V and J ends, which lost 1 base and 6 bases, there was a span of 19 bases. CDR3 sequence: CATSRVGQGRAREQYF. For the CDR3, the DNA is TGTGCCACCAGCAGAGTTGGTCAGGGGAGAGCGCGCGAGCAGTACTTC. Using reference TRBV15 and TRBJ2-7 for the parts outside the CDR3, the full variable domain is DAMVIQNPRYQVTQFGKPVTLSCSQTLNHNVMYWYQQKSSQAPKLLFHYYDKDFNNEADTPDNFQSRRPNTSFCFLDIRSPGLGDTAMYLCATSRVGQGRAREQYFGPGTRLTVT.

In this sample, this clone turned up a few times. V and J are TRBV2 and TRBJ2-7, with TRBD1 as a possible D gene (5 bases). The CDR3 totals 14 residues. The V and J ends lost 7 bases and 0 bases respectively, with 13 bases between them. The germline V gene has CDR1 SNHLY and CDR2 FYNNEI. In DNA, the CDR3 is TGTGCCAGCAATAGGGGTCAGCGCTCCTACGAGCAGTACTTC. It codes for CASNRGQRSYEQYF.

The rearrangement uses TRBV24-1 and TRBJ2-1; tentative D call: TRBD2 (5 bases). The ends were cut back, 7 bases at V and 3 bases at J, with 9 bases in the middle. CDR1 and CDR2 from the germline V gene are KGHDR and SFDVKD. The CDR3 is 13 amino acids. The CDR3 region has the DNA TGTGCCACCAGCCGGGAATACTACAATGAGCAGTTCTTC. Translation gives CATSREYYNEQFF.

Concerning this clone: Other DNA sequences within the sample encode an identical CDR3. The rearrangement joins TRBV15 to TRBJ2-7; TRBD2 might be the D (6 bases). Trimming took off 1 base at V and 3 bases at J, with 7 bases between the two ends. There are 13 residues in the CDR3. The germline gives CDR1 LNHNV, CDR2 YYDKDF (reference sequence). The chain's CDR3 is CATSRVGGYEQYF. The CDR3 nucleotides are TGTGCCACCAGCAGAGTGGGGGGCTACGAGCAGTACTTC.

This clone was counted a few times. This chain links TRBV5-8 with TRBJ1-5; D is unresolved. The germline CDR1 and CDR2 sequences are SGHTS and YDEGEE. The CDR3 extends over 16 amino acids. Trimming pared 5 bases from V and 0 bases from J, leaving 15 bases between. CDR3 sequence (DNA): TGTGCCAGCAGGCCCCCGGGAGCAATTAGCAATCAGCCCCAGCATTTT. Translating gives CASRPPGAISNQPQHF.

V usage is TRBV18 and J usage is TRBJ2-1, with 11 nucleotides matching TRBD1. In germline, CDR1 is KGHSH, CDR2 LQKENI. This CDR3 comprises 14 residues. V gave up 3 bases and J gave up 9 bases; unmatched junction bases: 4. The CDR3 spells CASSPTGTGGEQFF. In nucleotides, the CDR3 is TGTGCCAGCTCACCTACAGGGACAGGGGGTGAGCAGTTCTTC.

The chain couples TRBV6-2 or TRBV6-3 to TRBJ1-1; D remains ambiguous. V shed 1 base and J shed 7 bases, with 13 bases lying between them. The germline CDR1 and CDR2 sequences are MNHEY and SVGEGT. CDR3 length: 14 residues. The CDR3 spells CASSYFGRHGEAFF. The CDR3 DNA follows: TGTGCCAGCAGTTACTTTGGACGCCACGGTGAAGCTTTCTTT.

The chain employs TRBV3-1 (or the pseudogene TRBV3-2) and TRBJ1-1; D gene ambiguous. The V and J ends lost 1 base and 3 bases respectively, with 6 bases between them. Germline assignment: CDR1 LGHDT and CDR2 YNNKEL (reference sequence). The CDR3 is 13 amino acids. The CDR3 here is CASSQGKYTEAFF. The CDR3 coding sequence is TGTGCCAGCAGCCAAGGTAAATACACTGAAGCTTTCTTT.

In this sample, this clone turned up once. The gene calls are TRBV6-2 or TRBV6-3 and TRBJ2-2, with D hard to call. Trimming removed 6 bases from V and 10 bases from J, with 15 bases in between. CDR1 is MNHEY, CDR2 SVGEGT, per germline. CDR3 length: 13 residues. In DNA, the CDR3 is TGTGCCAGCAGCCCTCTCAGCCTTGAGGAGCTGTTTTTT. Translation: CASSPLSLEELFF.

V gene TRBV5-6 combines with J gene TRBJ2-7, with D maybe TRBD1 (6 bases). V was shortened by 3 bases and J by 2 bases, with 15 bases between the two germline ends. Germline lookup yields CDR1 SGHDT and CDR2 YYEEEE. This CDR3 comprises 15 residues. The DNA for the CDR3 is TGTGCCAGCAGCTGGGGGTCTGGGGGCGCCTACGAGCAGTACTTC. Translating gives CASSWGSGGAYEQYF.

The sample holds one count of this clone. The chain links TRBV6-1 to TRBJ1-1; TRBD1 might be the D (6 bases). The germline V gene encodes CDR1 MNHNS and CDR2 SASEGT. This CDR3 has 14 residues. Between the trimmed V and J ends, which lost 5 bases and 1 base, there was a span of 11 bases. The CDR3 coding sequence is TGTGCCAGCAGTTCCAGGGGCCGGAACACTGAAGCTTTCTTT. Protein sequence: CASSSRGRNTEAFF.

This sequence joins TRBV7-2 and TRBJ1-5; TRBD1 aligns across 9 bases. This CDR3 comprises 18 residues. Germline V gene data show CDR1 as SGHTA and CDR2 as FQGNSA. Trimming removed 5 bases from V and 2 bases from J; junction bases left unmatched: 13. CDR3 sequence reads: CASSGPGTGRYGNQPQHF. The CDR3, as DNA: TGTGCCAGCAGCGGACCGGGGACAGGGAGGTATGGCAATCAGCCCCAGCATTTT.

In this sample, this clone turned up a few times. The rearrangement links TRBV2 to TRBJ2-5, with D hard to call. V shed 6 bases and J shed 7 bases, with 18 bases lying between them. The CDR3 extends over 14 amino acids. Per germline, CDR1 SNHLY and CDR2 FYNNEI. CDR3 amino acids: CASSAAIGSRTQYF. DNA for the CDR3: TGTGCCAGCAGCGCCGCGATAGGTAGTAGGACCCAGTACTTC.